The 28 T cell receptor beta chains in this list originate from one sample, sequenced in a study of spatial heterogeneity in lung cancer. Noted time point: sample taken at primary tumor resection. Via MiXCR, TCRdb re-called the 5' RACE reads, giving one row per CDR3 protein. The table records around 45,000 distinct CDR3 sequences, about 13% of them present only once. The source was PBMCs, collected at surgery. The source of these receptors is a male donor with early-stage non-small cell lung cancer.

CDR3 sequence reads: CASSPQSSGTSGRAYEQYF. CDR3 bases: TGTGCCAGCAGCCCCCAATCGTCCGGGACTAGCGGGCGAGCCTACGAGCAGTACTTC. V usage is TRBV13 and J usage is TRBJ2-7, with 12 positions matching TRBD2. The CDR3 length is 19 residues. Germline V lookup: CDR1 PRHDT, CDR2 FYEKMQ (reference sequence). The V gene end was trimmed by 5 bases and the J gene end by 2 bases; junction bases not matched to a gene: 16.

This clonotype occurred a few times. The CDR3 region is CASSVGGLPETQYF. The CDR3 DNA reads TGTGCCAGCAGCGTAGGCGGACTGCCGGAGACCCAGTACTTC. The J gene is TRBJ2-5, the V gene TRBV9, with D perhaps TRBD2 (5 bases). The CDR3 length is 14 residues. Germline V lookup: CDR1 SGDLS, CDR2 YYNGEE. Trimming took 0 bases from V and 5 from J, leaving 11 bases between them.

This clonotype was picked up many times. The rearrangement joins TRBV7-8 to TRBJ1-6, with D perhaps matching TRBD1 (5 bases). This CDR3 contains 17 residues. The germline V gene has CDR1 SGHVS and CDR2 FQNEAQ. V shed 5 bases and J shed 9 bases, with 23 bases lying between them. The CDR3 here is CASSNTAHSGAGSPLHF. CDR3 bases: TGTGCCAGCAGCAACACCGCCCACAGCGGGGCGGGTTCACCCCTCCACTTT.

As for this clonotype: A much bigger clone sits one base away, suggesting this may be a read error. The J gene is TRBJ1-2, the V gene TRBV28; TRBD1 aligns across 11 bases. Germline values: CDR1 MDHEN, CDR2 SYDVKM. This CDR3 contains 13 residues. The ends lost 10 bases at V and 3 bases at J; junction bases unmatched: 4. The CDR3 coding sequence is TGTGCCAACAGGACAGGGGGCTACTATGGCTACACCTTC. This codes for CANRTGGYYGYTF.

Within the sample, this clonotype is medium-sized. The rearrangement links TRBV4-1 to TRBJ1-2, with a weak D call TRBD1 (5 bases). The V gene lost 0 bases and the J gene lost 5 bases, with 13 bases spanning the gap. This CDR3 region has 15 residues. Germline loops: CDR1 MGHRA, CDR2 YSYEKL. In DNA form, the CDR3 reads TGCGCCAGCAGCCAAGAAAGGCCGGGACTGTATGGCTACACCTTC. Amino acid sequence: CASSQERPGLYGYTF.

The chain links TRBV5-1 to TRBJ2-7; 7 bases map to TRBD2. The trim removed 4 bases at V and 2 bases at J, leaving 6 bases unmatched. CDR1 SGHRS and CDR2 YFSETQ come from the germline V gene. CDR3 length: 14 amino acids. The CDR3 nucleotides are TGCGCCAGCAGCCGCGGGGGATCGACCTACGAGCAGTACTTC. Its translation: CASSRGGSTYEQYF.

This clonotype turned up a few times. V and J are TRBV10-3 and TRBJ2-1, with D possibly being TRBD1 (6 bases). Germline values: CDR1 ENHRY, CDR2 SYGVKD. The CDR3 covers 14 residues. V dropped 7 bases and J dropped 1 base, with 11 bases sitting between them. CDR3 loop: CAITRTESYNEQFF. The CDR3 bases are TGTGCCATCACCAGGACAGAGTCCTACAATGAGCAGTTCTTC.

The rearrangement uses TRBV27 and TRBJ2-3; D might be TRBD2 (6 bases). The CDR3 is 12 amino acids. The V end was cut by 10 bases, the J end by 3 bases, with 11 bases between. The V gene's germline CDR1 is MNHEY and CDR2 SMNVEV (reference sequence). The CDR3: CAILLATDTQYF. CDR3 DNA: TGTGCCATACTACTAGCAACAGATACGCAGTATTTT.

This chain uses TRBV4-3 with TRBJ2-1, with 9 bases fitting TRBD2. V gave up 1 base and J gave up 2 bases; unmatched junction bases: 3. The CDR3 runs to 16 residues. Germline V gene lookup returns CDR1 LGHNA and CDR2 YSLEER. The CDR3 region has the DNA TGCGCCAGCAGCCAAGTCCTAGCGGGAACCTACAATGAGCAGTTCTTC. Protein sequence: CASSQVLAGTYNEQFF.

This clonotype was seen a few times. CDR3 in DNA: TGTGCCAGCAGTTTTGCCCCGGGTTTGGCTTTCTTT. This translates into CASSFAPGLAFF. V gene TRBV12-3 or TRBV12-4 combines with J gene TRBJ1-1; D unresolved. Between the trimmed V and J ends, which lost 3 bases and 11 bases, there was a span of 13 bases. The CDR3 spans 12 residues.

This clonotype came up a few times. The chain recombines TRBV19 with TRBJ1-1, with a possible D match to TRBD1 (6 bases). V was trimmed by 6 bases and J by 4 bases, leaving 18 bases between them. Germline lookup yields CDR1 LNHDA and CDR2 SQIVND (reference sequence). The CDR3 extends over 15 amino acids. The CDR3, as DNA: TGTGCCAGTAGCCCTATGATGGGGGCGATCACTGAAGCTTTCTTT. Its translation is CASSPMMGAITEAFF.

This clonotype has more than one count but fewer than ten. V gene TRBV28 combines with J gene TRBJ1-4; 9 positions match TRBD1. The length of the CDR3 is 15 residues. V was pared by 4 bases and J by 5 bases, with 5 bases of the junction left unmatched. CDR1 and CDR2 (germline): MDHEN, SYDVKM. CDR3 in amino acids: CASSWGDRANEKLFF. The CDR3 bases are TGTGCCAGCAGTTGGGGGGACAGGGCGAATGAAAAACTGTTTTTT. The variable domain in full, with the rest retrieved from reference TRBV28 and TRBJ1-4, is DVKVTQSSRYLVKRTGEKVFLECVQDMDHENMFWYRQDPGLGLRLIYFSYDVKMKEKGDIPEGYSVSREKKERFSLILESASTNQTSMYLCASSWGDRANEKLFFGSGTQLSVL.

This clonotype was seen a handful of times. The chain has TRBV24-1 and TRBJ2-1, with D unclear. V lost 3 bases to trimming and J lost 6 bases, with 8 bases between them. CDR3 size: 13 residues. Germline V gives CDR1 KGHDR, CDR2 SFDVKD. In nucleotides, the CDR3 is TGTGCCACCAGTGATGCCGGGCCCAATGAGCAGTTCTTC. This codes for CATSDAGPNEQFF.

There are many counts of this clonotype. CDR3 sequence reads: CASSKLAGEQFF. In nucleotides, the CDR3 is TGTGCCAGCAGCAAACTAGCTGGTGAGCAGTTCTTC. The chain couples TRBV21-1 to TRBJ2-1; no check of the table's D call, TRBD2, against the DNA was made. TRBV21-1 is a recognized pseudogene. This CDR3 contains 12 residues.

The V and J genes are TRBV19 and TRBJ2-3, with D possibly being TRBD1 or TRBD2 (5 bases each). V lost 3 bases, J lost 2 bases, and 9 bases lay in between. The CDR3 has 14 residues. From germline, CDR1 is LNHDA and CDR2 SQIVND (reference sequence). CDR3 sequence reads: CASSMGPYTDTQYF. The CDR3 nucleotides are TGTGCCAGTAGTATGGGACCATACACAGATACGCAGTATTTT.

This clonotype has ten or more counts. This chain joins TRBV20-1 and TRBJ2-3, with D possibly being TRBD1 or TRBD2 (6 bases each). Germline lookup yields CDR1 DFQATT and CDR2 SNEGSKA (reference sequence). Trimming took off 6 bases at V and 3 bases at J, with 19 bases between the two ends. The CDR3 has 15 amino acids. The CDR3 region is CSALRGARDTDTQYF. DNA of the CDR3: TGCAGTGCCCTGAGGGGGGCCAGGGATACAGATACGCAGTATTTT.

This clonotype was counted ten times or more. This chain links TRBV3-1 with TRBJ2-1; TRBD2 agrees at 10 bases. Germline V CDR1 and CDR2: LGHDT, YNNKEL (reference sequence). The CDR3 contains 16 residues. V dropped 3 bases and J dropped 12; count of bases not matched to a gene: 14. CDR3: CASSHAIGLAENRQFF. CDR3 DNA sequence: TGTGCCAGCAGCCATGCTATCGGACTAGCGGAAAATAGGCAGTTCTTC.

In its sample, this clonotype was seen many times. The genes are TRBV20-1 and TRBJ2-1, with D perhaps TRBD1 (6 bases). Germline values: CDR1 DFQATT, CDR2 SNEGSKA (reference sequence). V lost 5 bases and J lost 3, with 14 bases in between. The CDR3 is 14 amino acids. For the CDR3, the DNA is TGCAGTGCTGGGACACCCACCGTCTACAATGAGCAGTTCTTC. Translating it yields CSAGTPTVYNEQFF.

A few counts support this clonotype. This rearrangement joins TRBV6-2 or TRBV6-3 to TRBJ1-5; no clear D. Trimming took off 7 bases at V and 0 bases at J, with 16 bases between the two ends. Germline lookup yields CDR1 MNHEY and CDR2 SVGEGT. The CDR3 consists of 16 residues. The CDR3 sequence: CASTEVGSYSNQPQHF. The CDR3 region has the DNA TGTGCCAGCACCGAAGTAGGGTCTTATAGCAATCAGCCCCAGCATTTT.

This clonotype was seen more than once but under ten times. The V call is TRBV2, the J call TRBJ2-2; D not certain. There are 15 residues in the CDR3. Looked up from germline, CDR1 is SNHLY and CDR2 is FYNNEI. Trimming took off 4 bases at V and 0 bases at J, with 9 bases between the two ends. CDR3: CASSGRFANTGELFF. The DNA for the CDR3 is TGTGCCAGCAGTGGACGGTTCGCGAACACCGGGGAGCTGTTTTTT.

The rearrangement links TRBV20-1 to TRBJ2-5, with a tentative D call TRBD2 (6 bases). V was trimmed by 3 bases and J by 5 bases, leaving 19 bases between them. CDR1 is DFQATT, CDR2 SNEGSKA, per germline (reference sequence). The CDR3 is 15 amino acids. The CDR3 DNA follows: TGCAGTGCTAGGGACCATAGGGGCGGGGTTGAGACCCAGTACTTC. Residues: CSARDHRGGVETQYF.

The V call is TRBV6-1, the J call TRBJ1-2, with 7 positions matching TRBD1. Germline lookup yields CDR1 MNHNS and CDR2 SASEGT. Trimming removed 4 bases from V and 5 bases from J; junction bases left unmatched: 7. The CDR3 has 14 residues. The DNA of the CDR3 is TGTGCCAGCAGTGCCCTGGGACAGAATTATGGCTACACCTTC. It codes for CASSALGQNYGYTF.

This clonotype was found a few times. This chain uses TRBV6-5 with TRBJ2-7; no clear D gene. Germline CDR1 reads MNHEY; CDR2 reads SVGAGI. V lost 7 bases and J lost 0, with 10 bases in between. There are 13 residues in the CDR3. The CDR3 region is CASTEPSSYEQYF. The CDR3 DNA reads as TGTGCCAGCACAGAACCGAGCTCCTACGAGCAGTACTTC.

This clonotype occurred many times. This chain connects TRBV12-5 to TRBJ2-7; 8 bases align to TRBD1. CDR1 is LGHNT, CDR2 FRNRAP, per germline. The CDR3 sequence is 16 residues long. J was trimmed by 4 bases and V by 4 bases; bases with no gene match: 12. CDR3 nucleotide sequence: TGTGCTAGTGGTTCGCAGACAGGGGAGAGTCTTTACGAGCAGTACTTC. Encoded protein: CASGSQTGESLYEQYF.

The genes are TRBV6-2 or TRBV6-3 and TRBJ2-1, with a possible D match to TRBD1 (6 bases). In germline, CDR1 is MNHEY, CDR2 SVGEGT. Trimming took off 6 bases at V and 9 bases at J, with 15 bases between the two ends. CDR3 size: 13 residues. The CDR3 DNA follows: TGTGCCAGCAGAGGGAAACAACAGGGTGAGCAGTTCTTC. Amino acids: CASRGKQQGEQFF.

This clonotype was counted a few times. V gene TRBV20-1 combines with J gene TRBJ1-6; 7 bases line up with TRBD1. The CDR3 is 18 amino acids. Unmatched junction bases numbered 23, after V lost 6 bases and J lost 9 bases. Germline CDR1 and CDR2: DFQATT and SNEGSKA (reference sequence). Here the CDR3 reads CSAIKQLYTGEGASPLHF. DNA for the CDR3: TGCAGTGCGATCAAGCAGCTTTATACAGGGGAAGGAGCTTCACCCCTCCACTTT.

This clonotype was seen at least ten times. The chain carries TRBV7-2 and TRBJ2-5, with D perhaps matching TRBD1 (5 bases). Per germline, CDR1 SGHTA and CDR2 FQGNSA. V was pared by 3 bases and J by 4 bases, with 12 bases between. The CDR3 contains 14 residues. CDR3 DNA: TGTGCCAGCAGCTTCGCCCCAGGGTCAGAGACCCAGTACTTC. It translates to CASSFAPGSETQYF.

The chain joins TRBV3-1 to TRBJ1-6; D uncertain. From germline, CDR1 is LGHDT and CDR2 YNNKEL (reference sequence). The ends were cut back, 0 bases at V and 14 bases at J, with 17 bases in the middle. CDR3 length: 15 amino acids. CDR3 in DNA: TGTGCCAGCAGCCAAGATAGTAGGACGTTCTTTGCCCTCCACTTT. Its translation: CASSQDSRTFFALHF.